This T cell receptor beta chain was captured by sequencing in a study of blood T cell repertoires in COVID-19. For the study at large: The cDNA or gDNA used as material had been derived from T cells, B-cell-depleted T cells, or PBMCs.

The authors' processing: Using reference gene primer amplification, nucleated cell counts were estimated. Assay used: immunoSEQ multiplex PCR; TCRdb lists only in-frame clones, some missing. V, J and clone size are those of that table, while D and trimming were read from the DNA. This sample has tens of thousands of clones, with roughly 80% found just once. V was clipped by 2 bases and J by 0 bases, with 13 bases between them. Per the germline V gene, CDR1 is GTSNPN and CDR2 is SVGIG (reference sequence). The CDR3 consists of 15 residues. The specimen was peripheral blood. This chain links TRBV30 with TRBJ1-2; possible D gene TRBD1, 5 bases. This sequence originates from an older woman with acute or convalescent COVID-19. CDR3 loop: CAWSQGAGSNYGYTF. The CDR3 DNA is TGTGCCTGGAGTCAAGGGGCAGGATCTAACTATGGCTACACCTTC.